This T cell receptor (beta chain) was identified in a study of T cells in Graves' hyperthyroidism and ophthalmopathy (dated by TCRdb to the late 2010s). Regarding the research as a whole: Peripheral blood was sampled at the time of initial diagnosis, prior to any treatment. To identify TCR V-J signatures that set the groups apart, the researchers used a discovery cohort of 100 patients, made up of fewer than 50 with Graves' ophthalmopathy and 57 with stable Graves' hyperthyroidism. Thyroid tissue and blood T-cell repertoires from about six Graves' hyperthyroidism patients were also compared in the study. The 85 to 100 discovery patients were randomly split 7:3 into training and test sets. An independent validation cohort of some 18 hyperthyroidism patients and about 16 patients who later progressed to ophthalmopathy tested prospective prediction of ophthalmopathy. Once sampling was done, hyperthyroidism patients were given methimazole at a starting dose of 30 mg daily, whereas ophthalmopathy patients were given high-dose intravenous methylprednisolone. The paper describes TCR Vbeta CDR3 sequencing of 140 or so peripheral blood samples, made up of roughly 45 ophthalmopathy patients, more than 70 hyperthyroidism patients and about 17 progressor patients.

As concerns this clonotype: Its antigen specificity is not known. No clone much larger than this one lies a single base away; base qualities are absent.

TCR beta CDR3 regions were amplified from RNA transcripts. A first-round RT-PCR of the TCR CDR3 used the HTBI primer set with the Qiagen OneStep RT-PCR kit. The libraries were constructed in a second round of multiplex PCR and then size-selected and purified. Libraries were sequenced paired-end with 100 bp reads on an Illumina HiSeq2000. On the authors' methods: SOAPnuke was used to process the raw data, with reads discarded if the reads contained adapters or uncalled bases, had a mean Phred below 15, or lacked an exact constant-primer or identifier match. High-quality paired reads were merged with COPE v1.2.5, and unique nucleotide sequences were defined as clonotypes. Clonotypes were aligned to IMGT TRBV, TRBD and TRBJ reference segments using MiTCR v1.1. The analysis included only V-J combinations with a frequency above 0.0001, which together covered roughly 99% of the repertoires. The TCS score was defined as F50 (clonal expansion) divided by E x V (chaos), with BLOSUM62-based TCRdist calculated between CDR3 peptides within each V-J. Welch's t-statistics and random forest reduced roughly 540 V-J features to around 14, which were used in a naive Bayes classifier (R e1071). TCRdb ran its own pipeline on the public reads, namely fastp trimming at Q25 and MiXCR clone calling, and kept in-frame beta chains. Every CDR3 protein is listed once, alongside the most common genes and DNA of its rows. These V and J calls derive from TCRdb rather than the authors' analysis. The sample table lists more than 500,000 distinct CDR3 sequences, about 16% of them with a count of one. The ten largest clones add up to 25% to 30% of the sample.

The full study reports these points: A model built on a 13 V-J signature distinguished ophthalmopathy from stable hyperthyroidism, reaching roughly 88% sensitivity and around 81% specificity in cross-validation and 80%/75% in testing. During validation, the model predicted progression to ophthalmopathy a median of about 6.5 months ahead of onset, with more than 60% sensitivity and roughly 75% specificity. No statistical method was used to set the sample size in advance, and investigators knew the group allocation. Most expanded thyroid clonotypes (frequency above 0.001) were also found in blood, which suggests that blood repertoires may mirror thyroid immune responses.

Ophthalmopathy patients had moderately to severely active disease, with a Clinical Activity Score of 3 or more, a NOSPECS grade of 4 or more, and a disease duration of less than 3 months. Exclusion was applied to patients with uncontrolled infections, other autoimmune diseases, pregnancy or lactation. Diagnoses were established on the basis of clinical symptoms, serum thyroxine and TRAb, thyroid ultrasound, and orbital computed tomography. PBMCs were separated from roughly 10 ml of fresh peripheral blood using Ficoll-Paque density gradient centrifugation. Total RNA was extracted using Trizol reagent, and RNA quality was assessed on an Agilent 2100 Bioanalyzer. The sequenced sample consisted of blood. This clonotype originated in a woman in her 30s with Graves' ophthalmopathy.

The bases read TGTGCCAGCAGCCTGTGGACTAAACGCACAGATACGCAGTATTTT. It is translated as CASSLWTKRTDTQYF. The chain joins TRBV14 to TRBJ2-3; TRBD2 could be the D gene, as 6 bases match. The CDR3, from cysteine to phenylalanine, totals 15 residues. Only CDR3 DNA is held: 45 bases, read in frame from base 1. The germline V gene supplies CDR1 SGHDN and CDR2 FVKESK. Between the V and J ends, shortened by 4 bases and 1 base respectively, the junction contains 12 bases.